This T cell receptor beta chain was identified in a study of cytomegalovirus exposure and HLA in healthy donors. Study findings and constraints: Reportedly, cytomegalovirus status was diagnosed with high sensitivity and specificity. The investigators catalogued 150 to 200 TCR beta chains as cytomegalovirus-associated.

For this clone: Its antigen is unidentified.

Assay used: immunoSEQ multiplex PCR; TCRdb lists only in-frame clones, some missing. This sample yields about 72,000 clones, of which 94% are seen a single time; 0.6% to 0.8% belongs to the top ten. Sequencing was carried out using PBMCs. This receptor was taken from a woman under 30 in good health and CMV-seronegative.

CDR3 sequence reads: CASSARGLDTEAFF. The DNA for the CDR3 is TGTGCCAGCTCAGCCAGGGGGCTCGACACTGAAGCTTTCTTT. The rearrangement joins TRBV18 to TRBJ1-1, with TRBD1 matching over 8 bases. V trimming: 5 bases; J trimming: 3 bases; junction bases outside the gene matches: 5. Germline CDR1 reads KGHSH; CDR2 reads LQKENI. The CDR3 consists of 14 residues.